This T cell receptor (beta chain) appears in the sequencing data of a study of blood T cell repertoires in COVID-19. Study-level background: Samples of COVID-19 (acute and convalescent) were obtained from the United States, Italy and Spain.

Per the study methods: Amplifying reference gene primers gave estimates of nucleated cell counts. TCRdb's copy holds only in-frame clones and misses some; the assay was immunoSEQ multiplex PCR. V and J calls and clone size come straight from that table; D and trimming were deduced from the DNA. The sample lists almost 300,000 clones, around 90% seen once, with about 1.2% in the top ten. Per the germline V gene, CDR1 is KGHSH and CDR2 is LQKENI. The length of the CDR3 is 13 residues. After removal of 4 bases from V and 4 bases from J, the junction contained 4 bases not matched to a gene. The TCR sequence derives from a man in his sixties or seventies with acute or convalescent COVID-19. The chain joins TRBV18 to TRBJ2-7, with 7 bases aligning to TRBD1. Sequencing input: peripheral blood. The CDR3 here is CASSLGQQYEQYF. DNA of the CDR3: TGTGCCAGCTCACTGGGACAGCAGTACGAGCAGTACTTC.